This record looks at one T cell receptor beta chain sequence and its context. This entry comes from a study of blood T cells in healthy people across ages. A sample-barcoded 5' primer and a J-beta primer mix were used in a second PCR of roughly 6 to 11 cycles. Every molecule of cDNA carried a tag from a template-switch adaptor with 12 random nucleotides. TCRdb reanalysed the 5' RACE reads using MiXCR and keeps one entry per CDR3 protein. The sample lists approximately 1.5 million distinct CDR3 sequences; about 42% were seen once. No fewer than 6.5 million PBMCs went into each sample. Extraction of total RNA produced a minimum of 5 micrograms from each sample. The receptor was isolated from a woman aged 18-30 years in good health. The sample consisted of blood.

The CDR3 nucleotides read TGTGCCAGCACCGAAACCGGGGACGGGTACAATGAGCAGTTCTTC. Protein: CASTETGDGYNEQFF. This chain joins TRBV2 and TRBJ2-1, with D possibly being TRBD1 or TRBD2 (5 bases each). CDR1 is SNHLY, CDR2 FYNNEI, per germline. This CDR3 is 15 amino acids long. V was cut by 7 bases and J by 4 bases, with 17 bases left in between.